These T cell receptor beta chains were read from a single sample in a study of blood T cell repertoires in COVID-19. Repertoires were generated with immunoSEQ multiplex PCR, while TCRdb's copy carries only in-frame clones and drops some. Here the sample spans under 200,000 clones, around nine tenths being singletons. Sequences were obtained from peripheral blood. The receptors were sampled from a man younger than 30 with active or convalescent COVID-19. Each CDR3 is given with its conserved first and last residue. A D gene is named only where the DNA matches it firmly. Part of the rows lack a size; the others show once, few, many or a class for expanded clones.

v_call	d_call	j_call	clone_size	cdr3_aa	cdr3_nt
TRBV11-2	.	TRBJ2-3	.	CASSRHPTDTQYF	TGTGCCAGCAGCCGACACCCCACAGATACGCAGTATTTT
TRBV30	TRBD1	TRBJ1-6	.	CAWKHAGTDNSPLHF	TGTGCCTGGAAGCACGCCGGGACAGACAATTCACCCCTCCACTTT
TRBV6-5	.	TRBJ2-1	once	CASSYSRGNEQFF	TGTGCCAGCAGTTACTCAAGGGGTAATGAGCAGTTCTTC
TRBV6-6	TRBD1	TRBJ1-1	.	CASSGGTGMNTEAFF	TGTGCCAGCAGTGGGGGGACAGGAATGAACACTGAAGCTTTCTTT
TRBV15	.	TRBJ1-2	few	CATSRDRDYGYTF	TGTGCCACCAGCAGAGACAGGGACTATGGCTACACCTTC
TRBV19	.	TRBJ1-5	.	CASSIDLVILGGLRNQPQHF	TGTGCCAGTAGTATAGATCTAGTTATATTGGGAGGGTTGCGCAATCAGCCCCAGCATTTT
TRBV5-1	.	TRBJ1-1	.	CASAKESLTGTEAFF	TGCGCCAGCGCCAAAGAGTCCCTTACGGGGACTGAAGCTTTCTTT
TRBV14	TRBD2	TRBJ2-1	.	CASSSRLAGVGNEQFF	TGTGCCAGCAGCAGCCGATTAGCGGGGGTTGGGAATGAGCAGTTCTTC
TRBV28	.	TRBJ1-5	.	CASSPDTEGSQPQHF	TGTGCCAGCAGCCCGGACACGGAGGGATCCCAGCCCCAGCATTTT
TRBV4-1	TRBD2	TRBJ2-1	.	CASKPGLAGGLEQFF	TGCGCCAGCAAACCAGGGCTAGCGGGAGGATTAGAGCAGTTCTTC
TRBV11-2	.	TRBJ2-1	.	CATRRSSYNEQFF	TGTGCCACCCGGAGGAGCTCCTACAATGAGCAGTTCTTC
TRBV28	.	TRBJ1-5	.	CASSLGQGPQHF	TGTGCCAGCAGTTTAGGGCAGGGCCCCCAGCATTTT
TRBV19	.	TRBJ1-3	.	CASSSTVYSGNTIYF	TGTGCCAGTAGCTCCACAGTGTACTCTGGAAACACCATATATTTT
TRBV12-5	.	TRBJ2-7	.	CASGWGGQIYEQYF	TGTGCTAGTGGTTGGGGGGGACAAATCTACGAGCAGTACTTC
TRBV6-4	TRBD1	TRBJ2-1	.	CASSADRAAYNEQFF	TGTGCCAGCAGCGCGGACAGGGCAGCCTACAATGAGCAGTTCTTC
TRBV11-3	TRBD2	TRBJ2-2	.	CASSLTGGGELFF	TGTGCCAGCAGCTTAACGGGAGGCGGGGAGCTGTTTTTT
TRBV10-3	TRBD2	TRBJ2-7	.	CAISLASGRASEQYF	TGTGCCATCAGCCTCGCTAGCGGGAGGGCTTCCGAGCAGTACTTC
TRBV7-9	TRBD1	TRBJ2-7	.	CASSVGQGALQYF	TGTGCCAGCAGCGTGGGACAGGGGGCCTTGCAGTACTTC
TRBV5-4	.	TRBJ2-1	.	CASSPTTVLSYNEQFF	TGTGCCAGCAGCCCCACGACAGTTCTCTCCTACAATGAGCAGTTCTTC
TRBV4-1	TRBD2	TRBJ2-1	.	CASSQRTLSGSVNEQFF	TGCGCCAGCAGCCAAAGAACCCTTAGCGGGAGTGTCAATGAGCAGTTCTTC
TRBV2	.	TRBJ1-2	.	CASKTSPNYGYTF	TGTGCCAGCAAGACAAGTCCTAACTATGGCTACACCTTC
TRBV9	.	TRBJ2-3	.	CASSVTRTDTQYF	TGTGCCAGCAGCGTAACTCGAACAGATACGCAGTATTTT
TRBV9	TRBD1	TRBJ1-5	.	CASSRTGEGNQPQHF	TGTGCCAGCAGCAGAACAGGGGAAGGCAATCAGCCCCAGCATTTT
TRBV2	.	TRBJ1-5	.	CASRMDSSNQPQHF	TGTGCCAGCAGAATGGACAGCAGCAATCAGCCCCAGCATTTT